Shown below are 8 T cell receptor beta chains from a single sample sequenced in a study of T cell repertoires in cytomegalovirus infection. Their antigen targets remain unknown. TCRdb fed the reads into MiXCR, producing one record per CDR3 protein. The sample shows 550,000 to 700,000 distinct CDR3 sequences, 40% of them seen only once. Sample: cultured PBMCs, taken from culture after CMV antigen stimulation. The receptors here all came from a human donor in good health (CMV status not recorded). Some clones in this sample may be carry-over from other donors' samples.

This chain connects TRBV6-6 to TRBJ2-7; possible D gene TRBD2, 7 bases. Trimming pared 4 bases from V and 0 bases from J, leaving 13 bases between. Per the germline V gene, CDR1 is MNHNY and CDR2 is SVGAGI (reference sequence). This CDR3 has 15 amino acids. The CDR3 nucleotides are TGTGCCAGCAGTTGGGGAGGGGACATCTCCTACGAGCAGTACTTC. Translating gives CASSWGGDISYEQYF.

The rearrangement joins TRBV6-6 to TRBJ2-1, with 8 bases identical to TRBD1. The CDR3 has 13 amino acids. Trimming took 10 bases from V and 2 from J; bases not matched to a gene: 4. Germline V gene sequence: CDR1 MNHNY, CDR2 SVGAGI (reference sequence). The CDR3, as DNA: TGTGCCACATACAGGGGGGCCTACAATGAGCAGTTCTTC. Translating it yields CATYRGAYNEQFF.

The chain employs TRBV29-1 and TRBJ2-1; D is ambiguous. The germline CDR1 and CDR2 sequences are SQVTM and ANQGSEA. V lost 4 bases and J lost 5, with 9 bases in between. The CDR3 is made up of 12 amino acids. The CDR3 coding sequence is TGCAGCGTTGTGGTCTGGGACAATGAGCAGTTCTTC. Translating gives CSVVVWDNEQFF.

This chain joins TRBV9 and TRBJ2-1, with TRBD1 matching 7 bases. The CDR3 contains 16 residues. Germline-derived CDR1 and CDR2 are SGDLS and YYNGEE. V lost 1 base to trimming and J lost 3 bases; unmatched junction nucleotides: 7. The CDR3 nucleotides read TGTGCCAGCAGCGTACAGGGGGAGATCTACTACAATGAGCAGTTCTTC. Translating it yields CASSVQGEIYYNEQFF.

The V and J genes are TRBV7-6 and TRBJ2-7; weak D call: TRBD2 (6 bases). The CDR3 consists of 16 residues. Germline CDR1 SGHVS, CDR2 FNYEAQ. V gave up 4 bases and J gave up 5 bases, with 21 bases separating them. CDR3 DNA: TGTGCCAGCAGCTCGGGCGAGTCGGGGGATCAACACGAGCAGTACTTC. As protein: CASSSGESGDQHEQYF.

In DNA form, the CDR3 reads TGTGCCAGCCTAGACAGTTCTAATGAAAAACTGTTTTTT. The encoded protein is CASLDSSNEKLFF. The rearrangement uses TRBV7-2 and TRBJ1-4; weak D call: TRBD1 (5 bases). With 8 bases removed from V and 3 bases from J, the gap between germline ends came to 10 bases. From germline, CDR1 is SGHTA and CDR2 FQGNSA. The CDR3 is made up of 13 amino acids.

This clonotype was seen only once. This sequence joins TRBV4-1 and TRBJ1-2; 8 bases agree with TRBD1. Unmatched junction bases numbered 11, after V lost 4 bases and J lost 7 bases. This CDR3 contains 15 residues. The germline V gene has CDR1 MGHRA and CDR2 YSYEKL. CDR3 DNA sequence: TGCGCCAGCAGCCGAGTGGGAGACAGGGGCCTTGGCTACACCTTC. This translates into CASSRVGDRGLGYTF.

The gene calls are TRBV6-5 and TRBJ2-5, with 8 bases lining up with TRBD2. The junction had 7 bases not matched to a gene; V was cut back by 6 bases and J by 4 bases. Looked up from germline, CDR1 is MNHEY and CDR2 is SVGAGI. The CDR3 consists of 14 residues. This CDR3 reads CASRVAGLRETQYF. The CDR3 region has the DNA TGTGCCAGCAGGGTAGCGGGATTGAGAGAGACCCAGTACTTC.